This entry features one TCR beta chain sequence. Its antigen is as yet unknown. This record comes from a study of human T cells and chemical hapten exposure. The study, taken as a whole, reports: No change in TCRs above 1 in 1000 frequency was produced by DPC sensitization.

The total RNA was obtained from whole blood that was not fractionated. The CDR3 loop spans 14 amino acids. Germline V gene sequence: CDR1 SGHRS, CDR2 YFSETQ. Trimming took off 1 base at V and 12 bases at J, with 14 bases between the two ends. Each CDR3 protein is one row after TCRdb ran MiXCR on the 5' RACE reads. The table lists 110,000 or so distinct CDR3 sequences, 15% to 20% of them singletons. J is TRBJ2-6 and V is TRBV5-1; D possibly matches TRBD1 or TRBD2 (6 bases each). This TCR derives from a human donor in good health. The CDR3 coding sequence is TGCGCCAGCAGCTTGATGGGGGGCGAGGGCGTCCTGACTTTC. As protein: CASSLMGGEGVLTF.